This entry is about one T cell receptor beta chain. Its specificity is not known. The sample comes from a study of CD8+ T cells in alopecia areata. Collection of lesional scalp punch biopsies and peripheral blood was performed in alopecia areata patients. In each case, RNA was isolated and then reverse transcribed into cDNA as the sequencing template. Method: immunoSEQ multiplex PCR; TCRdb's copy keeps in-frame clones and lacks some. The sample comprises over 110,000 clones, 45% to 60% of which are singletons, and less than 1% rests with the top ten. Germline loops: CDR1 ENHRY, CDR2 SYGVKD. Trimming removed 8 bases from V and 1 base from J, with 14 bases in between. The CDR3 sequence is 14 residues long. Whole-study results and caveats: Relative to mice, TCR sharing across patients was less clear, a difference possibly HLA-related.

This receptor was identified in a human donor with alopecia areata. Sequenced material: CD4+ T cells sorted from blood, taken at week 0. The J gene is TRBJ1-1, the V gene TRBV10-3, with D hard to call. As DNA, the CDR3 is TGTGCCATCTCCGGCTTAGGGTCGAACACTGAAGCTTTCTTT. It encodes CAISGLGSNTEAFF.